The rows below give T cell receptor beta chains drawn from one sample of a study of T cell responses to AZD1222 COVID-19 vaccine. Repertoires were generated with immunoSEQ multiplex PCR, while TCRdb's copy carries only in-frame clones and drops some. The sample carries more than 70,000 clones, approximately 90% recorded once. The sequencing here drew on peripheral blood, taken 28 days after the second AZD1222 dose. These receptors all stem from an adult who received the AZD1222 COVID-19 vaccine. Both conserved end residues are part of each CDR3. Fields, in order: D gene, V gene, J gene, clone size, CDR3 DNA, CDR3 protein. A D gene is named only where the DNA matches it firmly. Part of the rows lack a size; the others show once, few, many or a class for expanded clones.

D gene: .; V gene: TRBV28; J gene: TRBJ2-6; clone size: .; CDR3 DNA: TGTGCCAGCAGTTTGCCCAGGGGAAATAGATCTGGGGCCAACGTCCTGACTTTC; CDR3 protein: CASSLPRGNRSGANVLTF
D gene: TRBD2; V gene: TRBV27; J gene: TRBJ2-7; clone size: .; CDR3 DNA: TGTGCCAGCAGTTTCCTAGCGGGAGGTCCATACGAGCAGTACTTC; CDR3 protein: CASSFLAGGPYEQYF
D gene: .; V gene: TRBV7-9; J gene: TRBJ1-1; clone size: .; CDR3 DNA: TGTGCCAGCTTCCCTTTGGACAGGAACACTGAAGCTTTCTTT; CDR3 protein: CASFPLDRNTEAFF
D gene: TRBD1; V gene: TRBV19; J gene: TRBJ2-3; clone size: .; CDR3 DNA: TGTGCCAGTAGTATACAGGGGGTAGATACGCAGTATTTT; CDR3 protein: CASSIQGVDTQYF
D gene: TRBD1; V gene: TRBV28; J gene: TRBJ1-5; clone size: .; CDR3 DNA: TGTGCCAGCAGTGACAGGGGCCTCAATCAGCCCCAGCATTTT; CDR3 protein: CASSDRGLNQPQHF
D gene: .; V gene: TRBV5-6; J gene: TRBJ2-7; clone size: .; CDR3 DNA: TGTGCCAGCAGCTTGGGTTTTTTCGAGCAGTACTTC; CDR3 protein: CASSLGFFEQYF
D gene: .; V gene: TRBV6-1; J gene: TRBJ1-1; clone size: .; CDR3 DNA: TGTGCCAGCAGTGAAGCGGTGACAGGCGAAGCTTTCTTT; CDR3 protein: CASSEAVTGEAFF
D gene: .; V gene: TRBV18; J gene: TRBJ2-2; clone size: .; CDR3 DNA: TGTGCCAGCTCACCCACACAGCCCACGAACACCGGGGAGCTGTTTTTT; CDR3 protein: CASSPTQPTNTGELFF
D gene: TRBD2; V gene: TRBV19; J gene: TRBJ2-7; clone size: once; CDR3 DNA: TGTGCCAGTAGTTTAGCGGGAGGTTACGAGCAGTACTTC; CDR3 protein: CASSLAGGYEQYF
D gene: .; V gene: TRBV28; J gene: TRBJ1-4; clone size: .; CDR3 DNA: TGTGCCAGCAGCCCTTTTGTCGGAGGGAAGGGTAATGAAAAACTGTTTTTT; CDR3 protein: CASSPFVGGKGNEKLFF
D gene: TRBD2; V gene: TRBV11-2; J gene: TRBJ2-5; clone size: .; CDR3 DNA: TGTGCCAGCAGCTTAGGGCTAGCGGTTCTATCGGGGGAGACCCAGTACTTC; CDR3 protein: CASSLGLAVLSGETQYF
D gene: .; V gene: TRBV6-5; J gene: TRBJ1-1; clone size: .; CDR3 DNA: TGTGCCAGCAGTTCAAACAGGGTGGTAAACACTGAAGCTTTCTTT; CDR3 protein: CASSSNRVVNTEAFF
D gene: .; V gene: TRBV5-1; J gene: TRBJ2-7; clone size: .; CDR3 DNA: TGCGCCAGCAGCCCCCCCTACCCCCCCTACGAGCAGTACTTC; CDR3 protein: CASSPPYPPYEQYF
D gene: TRBD1; V gene: TRBV27; J gene: TRBJ1-5; clone size: .; CDR3 DNA: TGTGCCAGCTCGACCGGGACAGGGAGGATCAGCAATCAGCCCCAGCATTTT; CDR3 protein: CASSTGTGRISNQPQHF
D gene: .; V gene: TRBV30; J gene: TRBJ1-6; clone size: .; CDR3 DNA: TGTGCCTGGAATGAGGGTCGGAGTAATTCACCCCTCCACTTT; CDR3 protein: CAWNEGRSNSPLHF
D gene: .; V gene: TRBV7-2; J gene: TRBJ1-1; clone size: .; CDR3 DNA: TGTGCCAGCAGCTTGGGCGCTGCGAACACTGAAGCTTTCTTT; CDR3 protein: CASSLGAANTEAFF
D gene: .; V gene: TRBV7-9; J gene: TRBJ2-7; clone size: .; CDR3 DNA: TGTGCCAGCAGCCCTGGGGGAGCGTGGGAGCAGTACTTC; CDR3 protein: CASSPGGAWEQYF
D gene: .; V gene: TRBV7-2; J gene: TRBJ2-7; clone size: .; CDR3 DNA: TGTGCCAGCAGCTTAGTGTGGGCTAGTAAAACCCCCTACGAGCAGTACTTC; CDR3 protein: CASSLVWASKTPYEQYF
D gene: TRBD1; V gene: TRBV2; J gene: TRBJ1-5; clone size: .; CDR3 DNA: TGTGCCAGCAGAGTCGGACAGGGGAGTCAGCCCCAGCATTTT; CDR3 protein: CASRVGQGSQPQHF
D gene: .; V gene: TRBV19; J gene: TRBJ1-2; clone size: .; CDR3 DNA: TGTGCCAGTAGTATTAATAGCCCCCTGGGGGGCTACACCTTC; CDR3 protein: CASSINSPLGGYTF
D gene: .; V gene: TRBV28; J gene: TRBJ1-5; clone size: .; CDR3 DNA: TGTGCCAGCACAGGACCTCTGGGCAATCAGCCCCAGCATTTT; CDR3 protein: CASTGPLGNQPQHF
D gene: .; V gene: TRBV7-2; J gene: TRBJ2-1; clone size: .; CDR3 DNA: TGTGCCAGCAGCTTCCCCGGGCATTTGGAGGAGCAGTTCTTC; CDR3 protein: CASSFPGHLEEQFF
D gene: .; V gene: TRBV10-2; J gene: TRBJ1-5; clone size: .; CDR3 DNA: TGCGCCAGCAGCCTCGGACGTCTTCGTCCCCAGCATTTT; CDR3 protein: CASSLGRLRPQHF
D gene: .; V gene: TRBV14; J gene: TRBJ1-5; clone size: few; CDR3 DNA: TGTGCCAGCAGCCAAGTCTGGGGAGGAGATCAGCCCCAGCATTTT; CDR3 protein: CASSQVWGGDQPQHF
D gene: TRBD2; V gene: TRBV4-2; J gene: TRBJ2-7; clone size: .; CDR3 DNA: TGTGCCAGCAGCCAAGATCGTAGCGGGAGGACTTACGAGCAGTACTTC; CDR3 protein: CASSQDRSGRTYEQYF
D gene: TRBD2; V gene: TRBV19; J gene: TRBJ2-7; clone size: .; CDR3 DNA: TGTGCCAGTAGTAGGCGTGGGGAGGGTGCCTACGAGCAGTACTTC; CDR3 protein: CASSRRGEGAYEQYF
D gene: .; V gene: TRBV1; J gene: TRBJ2-1; clone size: .; CDR3 DNA: TGCACCAGAGCGGGAGGGCTGCAGTACAATGAGCAGTTCTTC; CDR3 protein: CTRAGGLQYNEQFF
D gene: .; V gene: TRBV28; J gene: TRBJ2-5; clone size: .; CDR3 DNA: TGTGCCAGCAGTTTGCCCCAGGGTGGGGAGACCCAGTACTTC; CDR3 protein: CASSLPQGGETQYF
D gene: .; V gene: TRBV6-1; J gene: TRBJ1-6; clone size: .; CDR3 DNA: TGTGCCAGCAGTGACGGGACTCTCATTCGCTCACCCCTCCACTTT; CDR3 protein: CASSDGTLIRSPLHF
D gene: TRBD2; V gene: TRBV3-1/TRBV3-2; J gene: TRBJ2-3; clone size: .; CDR3 DNA: TGTGCCAGCAGCCTCTCCGGGACTAGCGGGAGGACAGATACGCAGTATTTT; CDR3 protein: CASSLSGTSGRTDTQYF
D gene: TRBD2; V gene: TRBV2; J gene: TRBJ2-1; clone size: .; CDR3 DNA: TGTGCCAGCAGCCCTGGGACTAGCGGGAGTAGCCCCTACAATGAGCAGTTCTTC; CDR3 protein: CASSPGTSGSSPYNEQFF
D gene: TRBD2; V gene: TRBV19; J gene: TRBJ2-1; clone size: .; CDR3 DNA: TGTGCCAGTAGACCCCGGACTAGCGGAAACTACAATGAGCAGTTCTTC; CDR3 protein: CASRPRTSGNYNEQFF
D gene: TRBD1; V gene: TRBV14; J gene: TRBJ2-7; clone size: .; CDR3 DNA: TGTGCCAGCAGCCGAGGGACAGGGTCCTACGAGCAGTACTTC; CDR3 protein: CASSRGTGSYEQYF
D gene: .; V gene: TRBV27; J gene: TRBJ2-1; clone size: .; CDR3 DNA: TGTGCCGTTCGAGGGCTCTACAATGAGCAGTTCTTC; CDR3 protein: CAVRGLYNEQFF
D gene: TRBD1; V gene: TRBV28; J gene: TRBJ1-1; clone size: .; CDR3 DNA: TGTGCCAGCAGCGGGACAGGGGGAACTGAAGCTTTCTTT; CDR3 protein: CASSGTGGTEAFF
D gene: .; V gene: TRBV4-1; J gene: TRBJ1-5; clone size: .; CDR3 DNA: TGCGCCAGCAGCCAAGATACGAGAGGACTCGGCTCTAGCAATCAGCCCCAGCATTTT; CDR3 protein: CASSQDTRGLGSSNQPQHF
D gene: TRBD2; V gene: TRBV6-5; J gene: TRBJ2-1; clone size: .; CDR3 DNA: TGTGCCAGCAGGGCGGGAGCTGAGCAGTTCTTC; CDR3 protein: CASRAGAEQFF
D gene: .; V gene: TRBV28; J gene: TRBJ1-1; clone size: .; CDR3 DNA: TGTGCCAGCAGTTTGCCCCAGGCAGGCACTGAAGCTTTCTTT; CDR3 protein: CASSLPQAGTEAFF
D gene: .; V gene: TRBV19; J gene: TRBJ1-3; clone size: once; CDR3 DNA: TGTGCCAGTAAGGTGGGAAACACCATATATTTT; CDR3 protein: CASKVGNTIYF
D gene: TRBD1; V gene: TRBV2; J gene: TRBJ2-2; clone size: .; CDR3 DNA: TGTGCCAGGGGACAGGAAGCCGGGGAGCTGTTTTTT; CDR3 protein: CARGQEAGELFF
D gene: .; V gene: TRBV12-5; J gene: TRBJ1-3; clone size: .; CDR3 DNA: TGTGCTAGTGGTTCCGGGCTGTCCTCTGGAAACACCATATATTTT; CDR3 protein: CASGSGLSSGNTIYF
D gene: .; V gene: TRBV21-1; J gene: TRBJ1-6; clone size: once; CDR3 DNA: TGTGCCAGCACCCGACTCAACCTTAGGGACAGGGGAGGCAATTCACCCCTCCACTTT; CDR3 protein: CASTRLNLRDRGGNSPLHF
D gene: .; V gene: TRBV27; J gene: TRBJ2-4; clone size: .; CDR3 DNA: TGTGCCAGCAGGGGAATAGCCAAAAACATTCAGTACTTC; CDR3 protein: CASRGIAKNIQYF
D gene: .; V gene: TRBV24-1; J gene: TRBJ2-3; clone size: .; CDR3 DNA: TGTGCCACCAGTGATCCTAGCACCAAACCGGAGAATACGCAGTATTTT; CDR3 protein: CATSDPSTKPENTQYF
D gene: .; V gene: TRBV29-1; J gene: TRBJ1-2; clone size: .; CDR3 DNA: TGCAGCGTTACTCCACGCCCAGGGGACGATGGCTACACCTTC; CDR3 protein: CSVTPRPGDDGYTF
D gene: TRBD1; V gene: TRBV7-3; J gene: TRBJ2-1; clone size: .; CDR3 DNA: TGTGCCAGCAGCCCACACCAGGGGGCGAACAATGAGCAGTTCTTC; CDR3 protein: CASSPHQGANNEQFF
D gene: .; V gene: TRBV24-1; J gene: TRBJ2-1; clone size: .; CDR3 DNA: TGTGCCACCAGTGATTTGATACAGAACAATGAGCAGTTCTTC; CDR3 protein: CATSDLIQNNEQFF
D gene: .; V gene: TRBV19; J gene: TRBJ2-1; clone size: .; CDR3 DNA: TGTGCCAGTACTTCCCGGTGGGGGCGCGTCGCGTCGCCGAGGCAGTTCTTC; CDR3 protein: CASTSRWGRVASPRQFF
D gene: .; V gene: TRBV4-2; J gene: TRBJ2-7; clone size: .; CDR3 DNA: TGTGCCAGCAGCCAAGGGGCTATCTTTTCCTACGAGCAGTACTTC; CDR3 protein: CASSQGAIFSYEQYF
D gene: .; V gene: TRBV24-1; J gene: TRBJ1-5; clone size: .; CDR3 DNA: TGTGCCACCAGTGATCCCCGGGATAGCAATCAGCCCCAGCATTTT; CDR3 protein: CATSDPRDSNQPQHF
D gene: .; V gene: TRBV7-2; J gene: TRBJ1-5; clone size: .; CDR3 DNA: TGTGCCAGCAGCTTACATGTGAGGGGCTCGGATCAGCCCCAGCATTTT; CDR3 protein: CASSLHVRGSDQPQHF
D gene: .; V gene: TRBV11-2; J gene: TRBJ2-1; clone size: .; CDR3 DNA: TGTGCCAGCAGCCCGCCATCACGGGAGCATGAGCAGTTCTTC; CDR3 protein: CASSPPSREHEQFF
D gene: .; V gene: TRBV20-1; J gene: TRBJ2-5; clone size: .; CDR3 DNA: TGCAGTGCTAGGGGGGAGACCCAGTACTTC; CDR3 protein: CSARGETQYF